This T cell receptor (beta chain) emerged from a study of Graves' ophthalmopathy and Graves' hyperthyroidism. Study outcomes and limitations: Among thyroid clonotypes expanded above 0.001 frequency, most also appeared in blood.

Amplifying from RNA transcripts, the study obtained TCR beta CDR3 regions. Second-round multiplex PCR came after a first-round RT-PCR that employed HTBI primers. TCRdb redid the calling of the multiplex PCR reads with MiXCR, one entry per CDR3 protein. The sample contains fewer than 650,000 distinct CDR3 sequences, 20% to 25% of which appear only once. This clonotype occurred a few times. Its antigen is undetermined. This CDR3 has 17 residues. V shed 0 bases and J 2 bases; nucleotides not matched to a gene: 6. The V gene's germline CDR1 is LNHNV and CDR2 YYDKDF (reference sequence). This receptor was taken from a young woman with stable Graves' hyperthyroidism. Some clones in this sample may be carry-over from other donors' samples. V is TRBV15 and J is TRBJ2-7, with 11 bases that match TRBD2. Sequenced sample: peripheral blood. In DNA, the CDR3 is TGTGCCACCAGCAGAGATTGGGCTAGCGGGGGGACCTACGAGCAGTACTTC. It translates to CATSRDWASGGTYEQYF.